A single sample gave rise to the 11 T cell receptor beta chains below, sequenced in a study of identical twins' blood T cells. TCRdb reprocessed the 5' RACE reads with MiXCR, giving one entry per CDR3 protein. The sample has 300,000 to 400,000 distinct CDR3 sequences; over 25% are singletons. Sequencing was performed on PBMCs. The receptors shown here come from a woman between 18 and 49 years old in good health.

This clonotype was seen ten or more times. The rearrangement joins TRBV7-2 to TRBJ2-7; D gene ambiguous. V lost 1 base and J lost 4, with 14 bases in between. The CDR3 runs to 15 residues. Germline V gives CDR1 SGHTA, CDR2 FQGNSA. CDR3 nucleotides: TGTGCCAGCAGCTTAGTAGCAGGTACGAGGTACGAGCAGTACTTC. This sequence encodes CASSLVAGTRYEQYF.

This clonotype was seen more than once but under ten times. V usage is TRBV19 and J usage is TRBJ1-1; tentative D call: TRBD1 (5 bases). Germline V gives CDR1 LNHDA, CDR2 SQIVND (reference sequence). This CDR3 has 13 residues. The V end was cut by 1 base, the J end by 6 bases, with 9 bases between. CDR3 coding DNA: TGTGCCAGTAGTATAGTCTCGGGGGCTGAAGCTTTCTTT. Protein product: CASSIVSGAEAFF.

The V gene is TRBV7-8, the J gene TRBJ1-5; 7 bases match TRBD1. The CDR3 spans 16 residues. The trim removed 0 bases at V and 4 bases at J, leaving 6 bases unmatched. In germline, CDR1 is SGHVS, CDR2 FQNEAQ. The CDR3 DNA reads as TGTGCCAGCAGCTTAGCAAGACAGGGTTGGAATCAGCCCCAGCATTTT. Translating it yields CASSLARQGWNQPQHF.

Regarding this clonotype: A read error may be the cause here, since a much bigger clone is one base away. J is TRBJ1-1 and V is TRBV9; D call uncertain. The length of the CDR3 is 13 residues. Germline V lookup: CDR1 SGDLS, CDR2 YYNGEE. CDR3 loop: CASSVGGRTGAFF. The CDR3 nucleotides read TGTGCCAGCAGCGTGGGAGGGAGGACTGGAGCTTTCTTT.

Only one count was recorded for this clonotype. The chain links TRBV20-1 to TRBJ2-7; 8 bases fit TRBD2. J lost 6 bases, V lost 5 bases, and 6 bases had no gene match. Germline CDR1 is DFQATT and CDR2 is SNEGSKA (reference sequence). The CDR3 sequence is 12 residues long. The CDR3 loop is CSADGLASEQYF. DNA of the CDR3: TGCAGTGCTGATGGACTAGCAAGCGAGCAGTACTTC.

The V call is TRBV7-9, the J call TRBJ1-1, with a weak D call TRBD1 (5 bases). Germline V gives CDR1 SEHNR, CDR2 FQNEAQ (reference sequence). The CDR3 contains 15 residues. Trimming removed 2 bases at V and 2 bases at J, with 12 bases between. This CDR3 is CASSLRQGSNTEAFF. CDR3 nucleotides: TGTGCCAGCAGCTTAAGGCAGGGATCTAACACTGAAGCTTTCTTT.

The DNA for the CDR3 is TGTGCCAGCAGTTTGGGACTAGCGGGGGACCAAGAGACCCAGTACTTC. This encodes CASSLGLAGDQETQYF. The V and J genes are TRBV12-3 or TRBV12-4 and TRBJ2-5; 14 bases line up with TRBD2. V shed 3 bases and J 0 bases; nucleotides not matched to a gene: 0. The CDR3 is 16 amino acids.

On this clonotype itself: This is likely a read error, given that the CDR3 carries no conserved phenylalanine or tryptophan at its end. The J gene is TRBJ1-1, the V gene TRBV5-1; tentative D call: TRBD1 (5 bases). The CDR3 sequence is 13 residues long. Germline V CDR1 and CDR2: SGHRS, YFSETQ. V lost 0 bases, J lost 5 bases, and 8 bases lay in between. CDR3 sequence: CASSLEGLTEAFL. CDR3 sequence (DNA): TGCGCCAGCAGCTTGGAGGGGCTGACTGAAGCTTTCCTT.

This clonotype was seen repeatedly, ten times or more. This chain connects TRBV24-1 to TRBJ2-3; 14 positions agree with TRBD2. This CDR3 spans 15 amino acids. The V gene's germline CDR1 is KGHDR and CDR2 SFDVKD. The V segment lost 6 bases and the J segment 4 bases; nucleotides outside the gene matches: 2. The CDR3 nucleotides read TGTGCCACCAGTCCGGGACTAGCGGGAGCAGATACGCAGTATTTT. It yields the protein CATSPGLAGADTQYF.

The chain carries TRBV29-1 and TRBJ1-2, with 7 bases fitting TRBD1. Germline V lookup: CDR1 SQVTM, CDR2 ANQGSEA. This CDR3 region has 13 residues. Losses at the gene ends were 7 bases for V and 8 bases for J; bases not matched to a gene: 13. The CDR3 loop is CSAPSQGEGGYTF. The CDR3 DNA reads as TGCAGCGCCCCAAGTCAGGGGGAAGGGGGCTACACCTTC.

The chain combines TRBV2 with TRBJ2-2; 10 bases are a match to TRBD2. Trimming cost V 3 bases and J 5 bases; bases outside gene matches: 3. The CDR3 has 15 residues. In germline, CDR1 is SNHLY, CDR2 FYNNEI. Written as DNA, the CDR3 is TGTGCCAGCAGTGACTCACTAGCGGGGACCGGGGAGCTGTTTTTT. Translation: CASSDSLAGTGELFF.